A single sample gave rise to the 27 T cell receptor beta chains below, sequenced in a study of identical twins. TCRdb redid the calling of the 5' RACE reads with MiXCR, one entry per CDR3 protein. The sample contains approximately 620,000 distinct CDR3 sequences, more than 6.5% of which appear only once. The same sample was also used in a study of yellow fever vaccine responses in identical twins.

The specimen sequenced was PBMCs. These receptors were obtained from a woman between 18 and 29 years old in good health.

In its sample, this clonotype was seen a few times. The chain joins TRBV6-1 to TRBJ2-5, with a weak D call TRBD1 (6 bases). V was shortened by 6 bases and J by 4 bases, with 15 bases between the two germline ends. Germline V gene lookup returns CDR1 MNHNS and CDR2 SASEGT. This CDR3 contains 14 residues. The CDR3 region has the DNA TGTGCCAGCAGCAACTGGGGGCTTGGAGAGACCCAGTACTTC. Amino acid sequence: CASSNWGLGETQYF.

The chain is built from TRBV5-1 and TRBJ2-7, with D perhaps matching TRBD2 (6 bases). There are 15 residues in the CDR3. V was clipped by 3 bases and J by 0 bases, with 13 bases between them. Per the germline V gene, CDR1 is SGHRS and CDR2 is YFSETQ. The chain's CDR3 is CASSYTSEGSYEQYF. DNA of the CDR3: TGCGCCAGCAGCTACACTTCGGAGGGCTCCTACGAGCAGTACTTC.

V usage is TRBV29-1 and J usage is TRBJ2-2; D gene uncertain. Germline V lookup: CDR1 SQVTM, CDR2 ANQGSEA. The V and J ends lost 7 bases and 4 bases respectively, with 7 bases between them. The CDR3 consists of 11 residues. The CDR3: CSGQFTGELFF. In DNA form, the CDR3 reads TGCAGCGGGCAGTTCACCGGGGAGCTGTTTTTT.

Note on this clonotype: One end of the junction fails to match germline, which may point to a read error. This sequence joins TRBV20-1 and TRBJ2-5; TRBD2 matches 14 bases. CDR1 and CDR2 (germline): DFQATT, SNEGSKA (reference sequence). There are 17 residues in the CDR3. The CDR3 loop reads CCARDGTSGSFRETQYF. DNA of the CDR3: TGCTGTGCTAGAGATGGGACTAGCGGGAGTTTCAGGGAGACCCAGTACTTC.

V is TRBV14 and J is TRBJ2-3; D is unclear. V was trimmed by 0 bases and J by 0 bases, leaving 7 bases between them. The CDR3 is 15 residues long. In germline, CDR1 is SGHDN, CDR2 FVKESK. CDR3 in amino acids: CASSQEKGSTDTQYF. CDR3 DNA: TGTGCCAGCAGCCAAGAGAAGGGAAGCACAGATACGCAGTATTTT.

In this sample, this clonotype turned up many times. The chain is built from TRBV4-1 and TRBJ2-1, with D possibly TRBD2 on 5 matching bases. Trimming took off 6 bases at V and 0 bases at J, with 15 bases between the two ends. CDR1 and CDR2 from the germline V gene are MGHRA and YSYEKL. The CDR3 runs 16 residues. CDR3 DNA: TGCGCCAGCAGACCCGGGATCGTCAGCTCCTACAATGAGCAGTTCTTC. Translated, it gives CASRPGIVSSYNEQFF.

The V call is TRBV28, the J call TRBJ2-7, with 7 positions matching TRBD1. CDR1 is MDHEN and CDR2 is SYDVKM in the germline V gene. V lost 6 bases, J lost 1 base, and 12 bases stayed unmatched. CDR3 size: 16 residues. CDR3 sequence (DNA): TGTGCCAGCAGAACTGAGACAGGGTTTCCTTCCTACGAGCAGTACTTC. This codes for CASRTETGFPSYEQYF.

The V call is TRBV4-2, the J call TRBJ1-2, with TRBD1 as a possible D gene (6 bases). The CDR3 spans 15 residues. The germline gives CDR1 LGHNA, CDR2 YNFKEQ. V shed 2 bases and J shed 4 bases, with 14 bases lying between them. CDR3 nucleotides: TGTGCCAGCAGCCAATTGGAGACAGGCTCCTATGGCTACACCTTC. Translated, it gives CASSQLETGSYGYTF.

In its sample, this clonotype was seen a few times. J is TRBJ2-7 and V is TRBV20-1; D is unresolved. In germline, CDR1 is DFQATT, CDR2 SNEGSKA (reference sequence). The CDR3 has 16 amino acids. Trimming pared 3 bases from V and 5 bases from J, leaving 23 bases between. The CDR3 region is CSASGIAKGLVHEQYF. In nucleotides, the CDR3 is TGCAGTGCTAGTGGAATCGCTAAGGGTCTGGTTCACGAGCAGTACTTC.

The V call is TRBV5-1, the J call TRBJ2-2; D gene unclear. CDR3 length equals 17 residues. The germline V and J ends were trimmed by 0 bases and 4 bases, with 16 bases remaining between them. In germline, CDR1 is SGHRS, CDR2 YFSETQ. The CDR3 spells CASSLGLQRTVTGELFF. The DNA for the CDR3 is TGCGCCAGCAGCTTGGGGCTACAACGTACCGTCACCGGGGAGCTGTTTTTT.

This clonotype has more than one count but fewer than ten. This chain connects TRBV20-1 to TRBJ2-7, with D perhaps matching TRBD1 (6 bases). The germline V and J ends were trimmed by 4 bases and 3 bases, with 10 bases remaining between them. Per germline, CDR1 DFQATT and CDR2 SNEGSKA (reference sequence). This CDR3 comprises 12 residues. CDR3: CSAMTGVYEQYF. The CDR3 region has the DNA TGCAGTGCTATGACAGGAGTCTACGAGCAGTACTTC.

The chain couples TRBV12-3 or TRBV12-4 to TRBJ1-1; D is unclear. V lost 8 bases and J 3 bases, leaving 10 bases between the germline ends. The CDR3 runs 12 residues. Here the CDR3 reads CASRPRDTEAFF. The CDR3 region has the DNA TGTGCCAGCCGGCCTCGGGACACTGAAGCTTTCTTT.

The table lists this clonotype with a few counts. Here the CDR3 reads CASSVTGSAGYTF. The CDR3 nucleotides are TGTGCCAGCAGCGTGACAGGTTCCGCGGGCTACACCTTC. This sequence joins TRBV7-2 and TRBJ1-2, with a tentative D call TRBD1 (6 bases). Germline CDR1 is SGHTA and CDR2 is FQGNSA. Trimming removed 5 bases at V and 8 bases at J, with 15 bases between. This CDR3 has 13 residues.

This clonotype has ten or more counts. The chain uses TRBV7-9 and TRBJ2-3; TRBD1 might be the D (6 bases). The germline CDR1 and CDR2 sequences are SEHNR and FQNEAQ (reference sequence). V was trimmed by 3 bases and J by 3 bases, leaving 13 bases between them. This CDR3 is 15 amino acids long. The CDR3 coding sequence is TGTGCCAGCAGCTTCGTACAGGGAGCGACAGATACGCAGTATTTT. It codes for CASSFVQGATDTQYF.

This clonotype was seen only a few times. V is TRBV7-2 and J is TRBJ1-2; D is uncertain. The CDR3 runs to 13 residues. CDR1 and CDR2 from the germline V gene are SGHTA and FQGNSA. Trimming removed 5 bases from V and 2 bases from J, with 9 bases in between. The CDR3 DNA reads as TGTGCCAGCAGCGATCCGCCCAACTATGGCTACACCTTC. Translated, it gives CASSDPPNYGYTF.

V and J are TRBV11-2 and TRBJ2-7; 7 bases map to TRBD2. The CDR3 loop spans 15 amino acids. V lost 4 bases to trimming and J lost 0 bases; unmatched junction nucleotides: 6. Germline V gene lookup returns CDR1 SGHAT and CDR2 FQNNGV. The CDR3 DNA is TGTGCCAGCAGCTCAGCGGGATGGAGCTCCTACGAGCAGTACTTC. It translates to CASSSAGWSSYEQYF.

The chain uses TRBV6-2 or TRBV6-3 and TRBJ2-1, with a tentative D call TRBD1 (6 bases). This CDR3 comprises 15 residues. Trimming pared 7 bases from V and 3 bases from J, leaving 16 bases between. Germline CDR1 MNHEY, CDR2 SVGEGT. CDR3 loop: CASTALGQNYNEQFF. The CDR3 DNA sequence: TGTGCCAGCACCGCGCTCGGACAGAACTACAATGAGCAGTTCTTC.

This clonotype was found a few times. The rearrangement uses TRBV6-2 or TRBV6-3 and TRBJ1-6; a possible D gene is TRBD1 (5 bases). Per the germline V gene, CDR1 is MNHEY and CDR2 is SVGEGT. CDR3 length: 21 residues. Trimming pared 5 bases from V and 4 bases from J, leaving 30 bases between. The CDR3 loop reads CASSPRGSGEVMEGYNSPLHF. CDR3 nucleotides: TGTGCCAGCAGTCCGCGCGGGTCGGGAGAGGTTATGGAGGGGTATAATTCACCCCTCCACTTT.

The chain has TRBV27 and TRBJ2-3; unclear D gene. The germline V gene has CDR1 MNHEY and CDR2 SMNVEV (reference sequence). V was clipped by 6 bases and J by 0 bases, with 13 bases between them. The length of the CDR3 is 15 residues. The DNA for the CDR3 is TGTGCCAGCAGACCCCACCGAACTAGCACAGATACGCAGTATTTT. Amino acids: CASRPHRTSTDTQYF.

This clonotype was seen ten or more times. The CDR3 loop is CASSSTSGQTLANYGYTF. CDR3 DNA sequence: TGTGCCAGCAGCTCCACTTCGGGACAGACGCTCGCTAACTATGGCTACACCTTC. The chain employs TRBV11-1 and TRBJ1-2; 7 bases fit TRBD1. The CDR3 consists of 18 residues. J was trimmed by 0 bases and V by 4 bases; bases with no gene match: 14. Germline values: CDR1 SGHAT, CDR2 FQDESV (reference sequence).

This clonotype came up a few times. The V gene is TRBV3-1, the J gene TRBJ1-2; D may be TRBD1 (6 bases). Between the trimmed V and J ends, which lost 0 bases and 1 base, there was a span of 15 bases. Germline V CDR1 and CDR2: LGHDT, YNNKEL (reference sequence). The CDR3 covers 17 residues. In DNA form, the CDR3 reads TGTGCCAGCAGCCAAGATCCCTCCAGGGGTTATAACTATGGCTACACCTTC. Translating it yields CASSQDPSRGYNYGYTF. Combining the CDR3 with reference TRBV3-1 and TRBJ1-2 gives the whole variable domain DTAVSQTPKYLVTQMGNDKSIKCEQNLGHDTMYWYKQDSKKFLKIMFSYNNKELIINETVPNRFSPKSPDKAHLNLHINSLELGDSAVYFCASSQDPSRGYNYGYTFGSGTRLTVV.

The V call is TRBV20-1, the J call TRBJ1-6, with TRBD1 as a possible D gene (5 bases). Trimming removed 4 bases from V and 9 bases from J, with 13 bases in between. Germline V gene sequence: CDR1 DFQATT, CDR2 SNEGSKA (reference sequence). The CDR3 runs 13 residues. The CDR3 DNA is TGCAGTGCTATAGGGGTTGCATCTTCACCCCTCCACTTT. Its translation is CSAIGVASSPLHF.

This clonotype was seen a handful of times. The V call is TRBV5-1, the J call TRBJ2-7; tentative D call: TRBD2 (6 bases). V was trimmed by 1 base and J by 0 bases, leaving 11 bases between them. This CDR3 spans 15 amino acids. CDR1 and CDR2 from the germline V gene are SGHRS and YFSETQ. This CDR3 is CASSLRQGLSYEQYF. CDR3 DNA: TGCGCCAGCAGCTTGCGGCAGGGACTCTCCTACGAGCAGTACTTC.

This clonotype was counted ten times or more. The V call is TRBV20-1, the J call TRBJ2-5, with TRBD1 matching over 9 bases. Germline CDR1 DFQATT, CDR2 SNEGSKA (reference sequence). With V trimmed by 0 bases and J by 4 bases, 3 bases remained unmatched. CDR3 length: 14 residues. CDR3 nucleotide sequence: TGCAGTGCTAGAGATCGGACAGGGGTAGAGACCCAGTACTTC. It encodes CSARDRTGVETQYF.

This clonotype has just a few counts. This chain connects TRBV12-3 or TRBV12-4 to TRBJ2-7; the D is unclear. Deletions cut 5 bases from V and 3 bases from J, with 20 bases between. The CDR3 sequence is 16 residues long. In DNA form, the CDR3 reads TGTGCCAGCAGTCCCTTTTTTGGTCACTCGGGCTACGAGCAGTACTTC. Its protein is CASSPFFGHSGYEQYF.

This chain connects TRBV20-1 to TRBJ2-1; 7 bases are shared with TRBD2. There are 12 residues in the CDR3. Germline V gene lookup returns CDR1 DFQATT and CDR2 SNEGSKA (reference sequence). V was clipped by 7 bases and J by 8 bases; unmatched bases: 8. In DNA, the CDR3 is TGCAGTGTCGAGACTAGCTGGGATGAGCAGTTCTTC. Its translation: CSVETSWDEQFF.

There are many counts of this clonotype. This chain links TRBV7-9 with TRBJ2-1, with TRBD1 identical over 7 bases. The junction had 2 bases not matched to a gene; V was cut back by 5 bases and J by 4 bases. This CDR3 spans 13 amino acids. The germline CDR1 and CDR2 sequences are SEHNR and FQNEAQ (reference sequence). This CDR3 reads CASSGGQYNEQFF. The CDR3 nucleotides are TGTGCCAGCAGCGGGGGACAGTACAATGAGCAGTTCTTC.